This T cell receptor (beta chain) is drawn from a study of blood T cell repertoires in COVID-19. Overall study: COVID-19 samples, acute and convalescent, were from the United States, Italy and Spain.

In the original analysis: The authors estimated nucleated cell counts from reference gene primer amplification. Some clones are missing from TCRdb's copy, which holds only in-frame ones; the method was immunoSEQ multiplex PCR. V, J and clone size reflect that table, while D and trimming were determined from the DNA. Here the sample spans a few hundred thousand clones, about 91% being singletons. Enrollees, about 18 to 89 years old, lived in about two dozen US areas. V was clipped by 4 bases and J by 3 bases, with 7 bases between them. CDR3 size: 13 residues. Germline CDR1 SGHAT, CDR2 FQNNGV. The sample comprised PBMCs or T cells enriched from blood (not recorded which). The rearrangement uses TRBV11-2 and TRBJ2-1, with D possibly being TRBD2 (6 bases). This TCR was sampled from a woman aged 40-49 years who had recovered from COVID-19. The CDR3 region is CASSSDYYNEQFF. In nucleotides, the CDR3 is TGTGCCAGCAGCTCGGACTACTACAATGAGCAGTTCTTC.